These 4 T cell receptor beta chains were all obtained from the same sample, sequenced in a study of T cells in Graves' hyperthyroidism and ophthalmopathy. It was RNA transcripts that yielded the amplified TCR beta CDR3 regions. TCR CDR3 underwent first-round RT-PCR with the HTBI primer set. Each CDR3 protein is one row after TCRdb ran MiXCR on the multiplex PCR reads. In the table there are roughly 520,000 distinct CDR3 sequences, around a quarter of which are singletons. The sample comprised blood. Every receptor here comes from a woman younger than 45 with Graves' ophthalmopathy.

The CDR3 DNA is TGTGCCACGAGAGGGACAGGGCGCAATCAGCCCCAGCATTTT. Its translation is CATRGTGRNQPQHF. The rearrangement joins TRBV6-1 to TRBJ1-5; TRBD1 agrees at 9 bases. The CDR3 contains 14 residues. V shed 10 bases and J 2 bases; nucleotides not matched to a gene: 6. Germline lookup yields CDR1 MNHNS and CDR2 SASEGT.

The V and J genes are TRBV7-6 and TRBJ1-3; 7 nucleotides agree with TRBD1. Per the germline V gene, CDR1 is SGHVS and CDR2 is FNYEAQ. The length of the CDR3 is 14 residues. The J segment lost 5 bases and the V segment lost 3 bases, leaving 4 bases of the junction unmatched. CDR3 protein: CASSFGTERNTIYF. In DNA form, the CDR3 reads TGTGCCAGCAGCTTTGGGACAGAAAGAAACACCATATATTTT.

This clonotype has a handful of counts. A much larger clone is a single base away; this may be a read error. This CDR3 is CVSSYSVENIQYF. In DNA form, the CDR3 reads TGTGTCAGCAGTTACTCGGTCGAAAACATTCAGTACTTC. This chain uses TRBV6-9 with TRBJ2-4; D unresolved. The CDR3 is 13 residues long. Germline CDR1 MNHGY, CDR2 SVAAGI.

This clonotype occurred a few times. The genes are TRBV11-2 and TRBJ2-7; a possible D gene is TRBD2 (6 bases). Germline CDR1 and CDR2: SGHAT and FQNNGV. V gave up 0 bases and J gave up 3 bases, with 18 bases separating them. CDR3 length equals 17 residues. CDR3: CASSLESGGRGYYEQYF. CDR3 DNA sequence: TGTGCCAGCAGCTTAGAATCCGGGGGACGGGGCTACTACGAGCAGTACTTC.